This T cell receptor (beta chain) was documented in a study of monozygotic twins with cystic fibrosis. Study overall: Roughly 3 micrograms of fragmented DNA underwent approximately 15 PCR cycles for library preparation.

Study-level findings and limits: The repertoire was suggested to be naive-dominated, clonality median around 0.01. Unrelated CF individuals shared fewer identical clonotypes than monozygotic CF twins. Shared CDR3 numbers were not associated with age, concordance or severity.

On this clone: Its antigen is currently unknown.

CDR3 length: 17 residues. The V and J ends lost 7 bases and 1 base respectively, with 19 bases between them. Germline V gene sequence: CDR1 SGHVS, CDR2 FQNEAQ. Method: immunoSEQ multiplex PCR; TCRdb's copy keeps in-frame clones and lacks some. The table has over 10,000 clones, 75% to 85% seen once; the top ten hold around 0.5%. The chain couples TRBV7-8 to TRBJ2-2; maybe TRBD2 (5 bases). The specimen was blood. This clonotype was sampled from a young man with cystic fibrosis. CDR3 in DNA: TGTGCCAGCAATCTCCCGAGACTCGGGAAGAACACCGGGGAGCTGTTTTTT. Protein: CASNLPRLGKNTGELFF.